This TCR beta chain was profiled in a study of patients and donors after allogeneic stem cell transplantation. Germline lookup yields CDR1 MNHEY and CDR2 SVGEGT. The CDR3 runs 17 residues. Between the trimmed V and J ends, which lost 6 bases and 0 bases, there was a span of 18 bases. TCRdb reprocessed the RT-PCR reads via MiXCR and lists one record per CDR3 protein. The top ten clones hold about 35% of a sample with approximately 210,000 distinct CDR3 sequences, 40% to 45% of them seen once. Sequenced sample: blood, either unsorted or a sorted T cell fraction (not recorded which). The clonotype originates from a human donor who was either an allogeneic HSCT recipient or a stem cell or donor lymphocyte infusion donor (not recorded which). It is not recorded whose cells these are; they may come from a transplant donor. The genes are TRBV6-2 or TRBV6-3 and TRBJ2-1; D is undetermined. The DNA for the CDR3 is TGTGCCAGCAGCTTTTTTCCCCGGTTGAGCTCCTACAATGAGCAGTTCTTC. Translated: CASSFFPRLSSYNEQFF.